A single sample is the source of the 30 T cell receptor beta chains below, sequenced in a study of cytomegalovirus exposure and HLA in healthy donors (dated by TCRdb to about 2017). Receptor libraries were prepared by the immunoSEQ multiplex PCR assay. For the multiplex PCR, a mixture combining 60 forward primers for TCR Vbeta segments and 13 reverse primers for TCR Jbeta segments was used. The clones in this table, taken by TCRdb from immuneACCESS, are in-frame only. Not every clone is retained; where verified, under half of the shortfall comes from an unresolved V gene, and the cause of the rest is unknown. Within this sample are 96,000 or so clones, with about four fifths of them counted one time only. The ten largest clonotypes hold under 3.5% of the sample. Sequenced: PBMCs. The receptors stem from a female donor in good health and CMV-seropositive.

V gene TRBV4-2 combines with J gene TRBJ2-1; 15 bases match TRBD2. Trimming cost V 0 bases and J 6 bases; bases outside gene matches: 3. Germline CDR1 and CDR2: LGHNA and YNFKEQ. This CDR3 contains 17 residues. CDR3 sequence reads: CASSQDPGLAGGNEQFF. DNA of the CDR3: TGTGCCAGCAGCCAAGACCCGGGACTAGCGGGGGGCAATGAGCAGTTCTTC.

Here the CDR3 reads CASSLGLAGGPADTQYF. CDR3 nucleotides: TGTGCCAGCAGCTTAGGTCTAGCGGGAGGGCCCGCAGATACGCAGTATTTT. The rearrangement uses TRBV7-9 and TRBJ2-3; 12 bases map to TRBD2. The J segment lost 4 bases and the V segment lost 1 base, leaving 6 bases of the junction unmatched. Germline CDR1 SEHNR, CDR2 FQNEAQ (reference sequence). There are 17 residues in the CDR3. The variable domain in full, completed from reference TRBV7-9 and TRBJ2-3, reads DTGVSQNPRHKITKRGQNVTFRCDPISEHNRLYWYRQTLGQGPEFLTYFQNEAQLEKSRLLSDRFSAERPKGSFSTLEIQRTEQGDSAMYLCASSLGLAGGPADTQYFGPGTRLTVL.

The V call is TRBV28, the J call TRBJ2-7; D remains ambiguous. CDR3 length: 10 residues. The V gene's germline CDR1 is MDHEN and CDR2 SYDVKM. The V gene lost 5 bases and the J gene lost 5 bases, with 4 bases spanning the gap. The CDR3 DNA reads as TGTGCCAGCAGTAGCCACGAGCAGTACTTC. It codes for CASSSHEQYF. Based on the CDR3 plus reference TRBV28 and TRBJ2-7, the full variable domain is DVKVTQSSRYLVKRTGEKVFLECVQDMDHENMFWYRQDPGLGLRLIYFSYDVKMKEKGDIPEGYSVSREKKERFSLILESASTNQTSMYLCASSSHEQYFGPGTRLTVT.

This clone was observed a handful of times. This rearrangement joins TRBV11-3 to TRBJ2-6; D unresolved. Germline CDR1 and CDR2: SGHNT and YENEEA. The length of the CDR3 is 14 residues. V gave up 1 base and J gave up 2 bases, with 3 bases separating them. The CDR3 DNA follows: TGTGCCAGCAGCTTAGGGCCTGGGGCCAACGTCCTGACTTTC. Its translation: CASSLGPGANVLTF.

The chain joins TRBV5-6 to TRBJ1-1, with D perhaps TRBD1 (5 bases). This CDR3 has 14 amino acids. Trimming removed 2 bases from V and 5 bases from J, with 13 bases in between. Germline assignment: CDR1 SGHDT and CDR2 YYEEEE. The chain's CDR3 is CASSFGGTSTEAFF. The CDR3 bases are TGTGCCAGCAGCTTTGGCGGGACCTCGACTGAAGCTTTCTTT.

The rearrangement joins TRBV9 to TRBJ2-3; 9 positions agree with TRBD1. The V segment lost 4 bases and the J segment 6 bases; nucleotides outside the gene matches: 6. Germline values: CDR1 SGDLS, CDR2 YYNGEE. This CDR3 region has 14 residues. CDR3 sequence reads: CASSSTGGLDTQYF. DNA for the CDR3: TGTGCCAGCAGCTCTACAGGGGGCCTGGATACGCAGTATTTT.

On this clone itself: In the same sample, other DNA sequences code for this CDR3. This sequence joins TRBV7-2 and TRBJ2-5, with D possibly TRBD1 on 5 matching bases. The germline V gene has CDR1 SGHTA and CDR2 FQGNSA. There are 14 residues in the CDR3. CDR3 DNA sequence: TGTGCTAGCCAACCCCCGACAGATCGAGAGACCCAGTACTTC. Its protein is CASQPPTDRETQYF. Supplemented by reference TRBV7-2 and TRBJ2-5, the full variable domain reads GAGVSQSPSNKVTEKGKDVELRCDPISGHTALYWYRQSLGQGLEFLIYFQGNSAPDKSGLPSDRFSAERTGGSVSTLTIQRTQQEDSAVYLCASQPPTDRETQYFGPGTRLLVL.

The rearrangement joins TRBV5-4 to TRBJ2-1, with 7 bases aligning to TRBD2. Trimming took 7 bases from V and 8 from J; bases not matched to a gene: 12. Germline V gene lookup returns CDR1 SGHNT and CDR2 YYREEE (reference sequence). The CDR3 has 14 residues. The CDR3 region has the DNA TGTGCCAGCCTTAGGATGGGAGGGCCCCATGAGCAGTTCTTC. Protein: CASLRMGGPHEQFF.

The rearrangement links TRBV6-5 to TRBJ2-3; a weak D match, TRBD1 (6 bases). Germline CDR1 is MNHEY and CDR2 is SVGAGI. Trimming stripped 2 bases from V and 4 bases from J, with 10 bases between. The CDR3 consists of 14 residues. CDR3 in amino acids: CASSYGGGADTQYF. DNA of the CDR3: TGTGCCAGCAGTTACGGGGGCGGCGCAGATACGCAGTATTTT.

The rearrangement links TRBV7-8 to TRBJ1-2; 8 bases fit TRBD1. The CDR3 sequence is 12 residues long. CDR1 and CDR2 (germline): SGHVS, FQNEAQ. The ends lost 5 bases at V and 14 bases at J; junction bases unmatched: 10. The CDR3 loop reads CASSTDRAAKTF. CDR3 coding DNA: TGTGCCAGCAGCACGGACAGGGCCGCCAAGACCTTC. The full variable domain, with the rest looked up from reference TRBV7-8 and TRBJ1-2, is GAGVSQSPRYKVAKRGQDVALRCDPISGHVSLFWYQQALGQGPEFLTYFQNEAQLDKSGLPSDRFFAERPEGSVSTLKIQRTQQEDSAVYLCASSTDRAAKTFGSGTRLTVV.

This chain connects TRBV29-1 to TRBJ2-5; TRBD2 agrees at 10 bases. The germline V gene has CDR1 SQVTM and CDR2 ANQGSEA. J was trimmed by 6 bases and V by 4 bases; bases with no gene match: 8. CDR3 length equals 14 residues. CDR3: CSVVVAGGVKTQYF. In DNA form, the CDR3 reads TGCAGCGTTGTGGTAGCGGGAGGAGTAAAGACCCAGTACTTC.

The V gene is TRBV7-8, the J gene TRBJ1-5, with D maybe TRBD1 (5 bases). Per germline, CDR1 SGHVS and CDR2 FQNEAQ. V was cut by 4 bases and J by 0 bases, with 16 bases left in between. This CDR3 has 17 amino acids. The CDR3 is CASSSPRDSNSNQPQHF. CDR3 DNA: TGTGCCAGCAGCTCGCCAAGAGACAGCAATAGCAATCAGCCCCAGCATTTT.

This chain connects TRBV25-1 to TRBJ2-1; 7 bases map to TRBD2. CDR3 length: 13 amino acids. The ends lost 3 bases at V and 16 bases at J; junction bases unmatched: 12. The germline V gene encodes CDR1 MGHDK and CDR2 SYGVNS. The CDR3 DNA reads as TGTGCCAGCAGTGACCTCCGGGCGGGAGTGGGCTTCTTC. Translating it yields CASSDLRAGVGFF.

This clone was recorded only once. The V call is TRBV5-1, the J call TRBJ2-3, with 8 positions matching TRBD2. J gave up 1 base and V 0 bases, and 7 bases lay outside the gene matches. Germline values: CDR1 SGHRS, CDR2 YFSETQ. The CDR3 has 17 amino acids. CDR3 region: CASSLETGGDGTDTQYF. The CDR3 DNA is TGCGCCAGCAGCTTGGAAACGGGGGGGGATGGCACAGATACGCAGTATTTT.

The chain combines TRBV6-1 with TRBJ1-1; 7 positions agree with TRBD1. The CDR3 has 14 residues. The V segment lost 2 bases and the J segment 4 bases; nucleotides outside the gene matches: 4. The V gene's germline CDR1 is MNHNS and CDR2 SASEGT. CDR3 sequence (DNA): TGTGCCAGCAGTGAAAACAGGGGAGGCACTGAAGCTTTCTTT. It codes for CASSENRGGTEAFF.

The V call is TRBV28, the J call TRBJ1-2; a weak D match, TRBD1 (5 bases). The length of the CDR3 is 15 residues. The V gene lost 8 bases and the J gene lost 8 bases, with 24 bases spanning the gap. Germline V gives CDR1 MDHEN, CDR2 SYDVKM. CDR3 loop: CASVETASPIGGYTF. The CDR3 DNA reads TGTGCCAGCGTCGAGACAGCCTCGCCCATAGGAGGCTACACCTTC.

CDR3 nucleotide sequence: TGTGCCAGCAGTTACAGGGAGGGAGGTCAGCCCCAGCATTTT. This codes for CASSYREGGQPQHF. The chain combines TRBV6-5 with TRBJ1-5; D not resolved. This CDR3 is 14 amino acids long. V lost 2 bases and J lost 6, with 11 bases in between. Germline CDR1 reads MNHEY; CDR2 reads SVGAGI.

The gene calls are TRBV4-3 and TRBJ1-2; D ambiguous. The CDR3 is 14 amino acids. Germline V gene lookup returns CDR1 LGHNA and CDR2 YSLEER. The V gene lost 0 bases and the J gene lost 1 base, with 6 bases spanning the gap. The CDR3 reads CASSQDYLNYGYTF. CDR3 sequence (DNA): TGCGCCAGCAGCCAAGATTATCTTAACTATGGCTACACCTTC.

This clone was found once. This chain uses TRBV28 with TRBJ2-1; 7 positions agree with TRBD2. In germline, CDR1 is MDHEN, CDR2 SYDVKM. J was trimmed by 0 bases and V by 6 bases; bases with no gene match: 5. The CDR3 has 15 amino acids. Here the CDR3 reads CASRPPGGSYNEQFF. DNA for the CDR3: TGTGCCAGCAGGCCCCCGGGGGGCTCCTACAATGAGCAGTTCTTC.

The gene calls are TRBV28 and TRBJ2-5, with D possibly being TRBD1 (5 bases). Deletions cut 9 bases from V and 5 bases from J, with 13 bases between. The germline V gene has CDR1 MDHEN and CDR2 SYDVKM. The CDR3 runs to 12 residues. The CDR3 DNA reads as TGTGCCAGACCTTGGGGCCGGGAGACCCAGTACTTC. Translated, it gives CARPWGRETQYF.

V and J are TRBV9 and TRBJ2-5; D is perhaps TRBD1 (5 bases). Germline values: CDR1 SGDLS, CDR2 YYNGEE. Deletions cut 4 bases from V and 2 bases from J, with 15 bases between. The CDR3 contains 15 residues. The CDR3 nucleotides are TGTGCCAGCAGCACGAATGCAGGGTGGCAAGAGACCCAGTACTTC. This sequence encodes CASSTNAGWQETQYF.

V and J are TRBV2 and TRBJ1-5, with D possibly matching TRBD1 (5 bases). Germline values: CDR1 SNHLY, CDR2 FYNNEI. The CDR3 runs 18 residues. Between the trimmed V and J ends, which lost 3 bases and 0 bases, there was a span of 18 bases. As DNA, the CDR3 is TGTGCCAGCAGTGAGGAGACAGTTCATGTATATAGCAATCAGCCCCAGCATTTT. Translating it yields CASSEETVHVYSNQPQHF.

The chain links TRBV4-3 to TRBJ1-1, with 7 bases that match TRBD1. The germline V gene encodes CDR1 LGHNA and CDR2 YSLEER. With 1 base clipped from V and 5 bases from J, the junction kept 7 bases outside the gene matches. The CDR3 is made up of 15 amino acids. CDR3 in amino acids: CASSQGLTGWTEAFF. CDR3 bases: TGCGCCAGCAGCCAAGGCCTGACAGGGTGGACTGAAGCTTTCTTT.

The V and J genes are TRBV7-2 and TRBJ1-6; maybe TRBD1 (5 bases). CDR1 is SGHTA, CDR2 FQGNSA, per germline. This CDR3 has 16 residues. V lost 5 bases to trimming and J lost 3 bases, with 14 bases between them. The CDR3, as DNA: TGTGCCAGCAGCCCCATTGAGACAGACTATAATTCACCCCTCCACTTT. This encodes CASSPIETDYNSPLHF. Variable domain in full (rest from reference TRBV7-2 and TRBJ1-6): GAGVSQSPSNKVTEKGKDVELRCDPISGHTALYWYRQSLGQGLEFLIYFQGNSAPDKSGLPSDRFSAERTGGSVSTLTIQRTQQEDSAVYLCASSPIETDYNSPLHFGNGTRLTVT.

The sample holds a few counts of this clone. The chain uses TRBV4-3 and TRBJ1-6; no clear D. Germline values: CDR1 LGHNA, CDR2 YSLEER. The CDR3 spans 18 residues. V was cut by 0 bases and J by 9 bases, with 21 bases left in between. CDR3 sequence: CASSQETYLEGFGSPLHF. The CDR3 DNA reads TGCGCCAGCAGCCAAGAGACATACCTTGAGGGTTTCGGTTCACCCCTCCACTTT.

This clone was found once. CDR3 loop: CASSVQGADTQYF. The DNA of the CDR3 is TGTGCCAGCAGTGTACAGGGCGCAGATACGCAGTATTTT. This chain connects TRBV27 to TRBJ2-3; possibly TRBD1 for D (6 bases). Germline V gene lookup returns CDR1 MNHEY and CDR2 SMNVEV (reference sequence). Between the trimmed V and J ends, which lost 5 bases and 4 bases, there was a span of 10 bases. This CDR3 contains 13 residues.

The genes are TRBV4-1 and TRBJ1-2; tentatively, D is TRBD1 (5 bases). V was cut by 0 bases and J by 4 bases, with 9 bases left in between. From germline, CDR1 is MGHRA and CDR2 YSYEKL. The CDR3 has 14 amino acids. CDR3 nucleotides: TGCGCCAGCAGCCAAGAGGTCAGGGCCTATGGCTACACCTTC. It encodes CASSQEVRAYGYTF.

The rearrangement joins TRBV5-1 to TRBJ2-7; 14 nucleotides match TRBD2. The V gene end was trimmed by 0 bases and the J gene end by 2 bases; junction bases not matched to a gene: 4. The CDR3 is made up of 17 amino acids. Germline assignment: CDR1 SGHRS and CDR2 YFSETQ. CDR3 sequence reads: CASSLGLAGGRTYEQYF. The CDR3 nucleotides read TGCGCCAGCAGCTTGGGACTAGCGGGAGGGCGGACCTACGAGCAGTACTTC.

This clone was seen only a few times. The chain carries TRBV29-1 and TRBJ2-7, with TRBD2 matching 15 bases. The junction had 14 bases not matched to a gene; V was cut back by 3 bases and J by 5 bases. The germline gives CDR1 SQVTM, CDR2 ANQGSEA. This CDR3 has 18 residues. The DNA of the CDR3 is TGCAGCGTTGAGAATACCGGGACTAGCGGGGGGCGTGGGGACGAGCAGTACTTC. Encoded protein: CSVENTGTSGGRGDEQYF.

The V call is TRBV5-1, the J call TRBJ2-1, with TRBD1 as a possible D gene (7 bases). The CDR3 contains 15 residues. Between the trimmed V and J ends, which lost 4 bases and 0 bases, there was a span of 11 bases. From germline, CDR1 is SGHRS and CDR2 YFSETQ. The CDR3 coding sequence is TGCGCCAGCAGCGCGGGACAGAGCTCCTACAATGAGCAGTTCTTC. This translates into CASSAGQSSYNEQFF.